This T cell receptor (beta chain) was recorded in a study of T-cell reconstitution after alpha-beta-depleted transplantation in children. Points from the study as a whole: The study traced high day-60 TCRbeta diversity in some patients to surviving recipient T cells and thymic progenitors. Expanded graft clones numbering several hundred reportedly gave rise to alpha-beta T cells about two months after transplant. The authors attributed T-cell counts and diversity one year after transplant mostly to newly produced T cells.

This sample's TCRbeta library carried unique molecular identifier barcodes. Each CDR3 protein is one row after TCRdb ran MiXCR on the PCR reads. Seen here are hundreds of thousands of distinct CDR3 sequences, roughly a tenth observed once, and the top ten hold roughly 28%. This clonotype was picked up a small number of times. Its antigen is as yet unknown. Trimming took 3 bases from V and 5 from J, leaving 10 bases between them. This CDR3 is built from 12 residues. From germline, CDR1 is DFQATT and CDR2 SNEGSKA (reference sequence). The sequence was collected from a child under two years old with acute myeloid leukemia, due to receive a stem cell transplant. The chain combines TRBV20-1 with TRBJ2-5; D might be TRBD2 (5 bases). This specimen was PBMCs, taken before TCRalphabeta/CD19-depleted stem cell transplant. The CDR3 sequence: CSASSGKETQYF. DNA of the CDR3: TGCAGTGCTAGTTCCGGGAAGGAGACCCAGTACTTC.